This T cell receptor (beta chain) emerged from a study of identical twins. The sample holds many counts of this clonotype. Its antigen is still unknown. The study, taken as a whole, reports: Excess sharing between twins was weaker in beta out-of-frame sequences.

One entry per CDR3 protein, called by TCRdb with MiXCR from the 5' RACE reads. The repertoire has about 890,000 distinct CDR3 sequences, more than 9% of them found once; the top ten carry around 1.6%. This sample was also put to use in a study of yellow fever vaccine responses in identical twins.

The specimen sequenced was PBMCs. This TCR derives from a woman aged 18-30 years in good health.

The CDR3 DNA follows: TGTGCCAGCAGCCCGACAGGGGTGGCTAACACCGGGGAGCTGTTTTTT. Translated: CASSPTGVANTGELFF. This chain connects TRBV12-3 or TRBV12-4 to TRBJ2-2; 8 bases are shared with TRBD1. The CDR3 covers 16 residues. V was clipped by 6 bases and J by 2 bases; unmatched bases: 8.